The clone carrying this TCR beta chain has more than one count but fewer than ten. Its cognate antigen is unknown. The CDR3 runs to 13 residues. Germline V CDR1 and CDR2: SGHTA, FQGNSA. The germline V and J ends were trimmed by 1 base and 7 bases, with 7 bases remaining between them. Aged about 6 to 95, donors were systemically healthy Caucasians from Russia. Per-sample PBMC isolation yielded at least 6 million cells. A second PCR of about 7 to 11 cycles used a sample-barcoded 5' primer and a J-beta primer mix. One entry per CDR3 protein, called by TCRdb with MiXCR from the 5' RACE reads. The sample records some 1.5 million distinct CDR3 sequences, 35% to 45% being singletons. The data originate from a study of blood T cells in healthy people across ages. General study results and limits: Observed TCR beta diversity showed a strong correlation with the percentage of naive T cells as measured by flow cytometry. Greater diversity and more naive CD4+ cells were seen in long-lived donors than in aged donors.

Sequenced material: blood. The sequence was obtained from a woman under 30 in good health. The V gene is TRBV7-2, the J gene TRBJ2-2; a possible D gene is TRBD2 (5 bases). The CDR3 sequence: CASSLVRDGELFF. CDR3 sequence (DNA): TGTGCCAGCAGCTTAGTTCGGGACGGGGAGCTGTTTTTT.